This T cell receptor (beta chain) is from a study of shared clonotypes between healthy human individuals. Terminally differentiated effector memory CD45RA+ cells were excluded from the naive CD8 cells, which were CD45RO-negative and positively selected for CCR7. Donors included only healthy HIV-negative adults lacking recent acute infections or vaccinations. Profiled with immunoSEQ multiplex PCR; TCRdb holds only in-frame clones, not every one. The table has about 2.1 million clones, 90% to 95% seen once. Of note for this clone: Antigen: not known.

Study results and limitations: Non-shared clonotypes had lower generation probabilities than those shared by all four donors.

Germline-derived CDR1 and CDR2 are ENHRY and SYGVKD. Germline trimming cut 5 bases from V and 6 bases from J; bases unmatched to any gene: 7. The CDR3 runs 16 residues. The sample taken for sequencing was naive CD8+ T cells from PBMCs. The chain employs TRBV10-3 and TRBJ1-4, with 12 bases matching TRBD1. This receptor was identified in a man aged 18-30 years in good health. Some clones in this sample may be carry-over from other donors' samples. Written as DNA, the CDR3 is TGTGCCATCAGTAAACCGGGACAGGGGGCCCATGAAAAACTGTTTTTT. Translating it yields CAISKPGQGAHEKLFF.